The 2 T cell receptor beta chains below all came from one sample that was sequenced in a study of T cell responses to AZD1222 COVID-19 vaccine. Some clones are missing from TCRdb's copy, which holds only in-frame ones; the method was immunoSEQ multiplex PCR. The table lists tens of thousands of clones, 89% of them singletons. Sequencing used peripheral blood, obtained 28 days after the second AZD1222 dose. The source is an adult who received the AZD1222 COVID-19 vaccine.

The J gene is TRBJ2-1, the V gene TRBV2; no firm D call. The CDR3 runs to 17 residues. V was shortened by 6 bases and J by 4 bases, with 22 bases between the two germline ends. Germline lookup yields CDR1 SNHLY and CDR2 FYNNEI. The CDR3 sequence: CASSPRRPRPSYNEQFF. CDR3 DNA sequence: TGTGCCAGCAGCCCTCGCAGGCCTCGCCCCTCGTACAATGAGCAGTTCTTC.

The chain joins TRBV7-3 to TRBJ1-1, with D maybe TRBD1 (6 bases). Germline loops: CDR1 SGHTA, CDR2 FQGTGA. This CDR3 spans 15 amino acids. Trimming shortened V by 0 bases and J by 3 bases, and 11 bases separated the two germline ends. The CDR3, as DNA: TGTGCCAGCAGCTTAACGGGGGCCGGGGACACTGAAGCTTTCTTT. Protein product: CASSLTGAGDTEAFF.